The 8 T cell receptor beta chains below all came from one sample that was sequenced in a study of blood T cell repertoires in COVID-19. The repertoire was sequenced with immunoSEQ multiplex PCR; TCRdb's copy has only in-frame clones and lacks some. Of more than 200,000 clones in the sample, around 86% were seen once. What was sequenced was PBMCs or T cells enriched from blood (not recorded which). These receptors came from a woman between 45 and 65 years old who had recovered from COVID-19.

The genes are TRBV5-1 and TRBJ2-7, with a tentative D call TRBD2 (6 bases). V gave up 0 bases and J gave up 2 bases, with 15 bases separating them. Germline CDR1 and CDR2: SGHRS and YFSETQ. This CDR3 is 16 amino acids long. The CDR3, as DNA: TGCGCCAGCAGCTTGGCCTCTTCGGGGGAGGCCTACGAGCAGTACTTC. The encoded protein is CASSLASSGEAYEQYF.

The rearrangement uses TRBV3-1 (or the pseudogene TRBV3-2) and TRBJ2-7; D not resolved. Germline lookup yields CDR1 LGHDT and CDR2 YNNKEL (reference sequence). V was shortened by 1 base and J by 5 bases, with 6 bases between the two germline ends. This CDR3 has 12 residues. CDR3 residues: CASSQGHDEQYF. CDR3 DNA sequence: TGTGCCAGCAGCCAAGGACACGACGAGCAGTACTTC.

The chain has TRBV6-5 and TRBJ1-4, with D unclear. Between the trimmed V and J ends, which lost 6 bases and 0 bases, there was a span of 11 bases. CDR1 and CDR2 from the germline V gene are MNHEY and SVGAGI. The length of the CDR3 is 15 residues. CDR3 region: CASRGRGATNEKLFF. The CDR3 DNA is TGTGCCAGCAGGGGCCGGGGTGCAACTAATGAAAAACTGTTTTTT.

The chain joins TRBV2 to TRBJ2-3; 8 nucleotides agree with TRBD1. Germline V gene sequence: CDR1 SNHLY, CDR2 FYNNEI. The CDR3 loop spans 15 amino acids. The junction had 5 bases not matched to a gene; V was cut back by 4 bases and J by 2 bases. The CDR3 reads CASSGPGGFTDTQYF. For the CDR3, the DNA is TGTGCCAGCAGTGGGCCAGGGGGCTTCACAGATACGCAGTATTTT.

The chain recombines TRBV2 with TRBJ2-3; weak D call: TRBD2 (6 bases). The CDR3 sequence is 13 residues long. V lost 6 bases and J lost 7, with 14 bases in between. Germline CDR1 is SNHLY and CDR2 is FYNNEI. CDR3 DNA: TGTGCCAGCAGGACTAGTCCAGCCCATACGCAGTATTTT. Translating gives CASRTSPAHTQYF. The whole variable domain, filled in from reference TRBV2 and TRBJ2-3, reads EPEVTQTPSHQVTQMGQEVILRCVPISNHLYFYWYRQILGQKVEFLVSFYNNEISEKSEIFDDQFSVERPDGSNFTLKIRSTKLEDSAMYFCASRTSPAHTQYFGPGTRLTVL.

The chain joins TRBV19 to TRBJ2-7, with 7 bases aligning to TRBD2. Trimming at V came to 1 base and at J to 3 bases, leaving 3 bases not matched to a gene. CDR3 length: 14 residues. Germline lookup yields CDR1 LNHDA and CDR2 SQIVND (reference sequence). In nucleotides, the CDR3 is TGTGCCAGTAGTATAGGAGCGGGGTACTACGAGCAGTACTTC. This gives the protein CASSIGAGYYEQYF.

This clone was observed once. This chain links TRBV2 with TRBJ1-5; 7 bases agree with TRBD1. The CDR3 extends over 14 amino acids. V was pared by 6 bases and J by 7 bases, with 9 bases of the junction left unmatched. Looked up from germline, CDR1 is SNHLY and CDR2 is FYNNEI. CDR3 in amino acids: CASSLDRVEQPQHF. Written as DNA, the CDR3 is TGTGCCAGCAGCCTTGACAGGGTTGAGCAGCCCCAGCATTTT.

J is TRBJ1-4 and V is TRBV18; D not certain. Germline loops: CDR1 KGHSH, CDR2 LQKENI. The CDR3 runs 15 residues. Trimming pared 3 bases from V and 3 bases from J, leaving 11 bases between. In DNA, the CDR3 is TGTGCCAGCTCACCGAGGGAGAGTGCTAATGAAAAACTGTTTTTT. Its protein is CASSPRESANEKLFF.